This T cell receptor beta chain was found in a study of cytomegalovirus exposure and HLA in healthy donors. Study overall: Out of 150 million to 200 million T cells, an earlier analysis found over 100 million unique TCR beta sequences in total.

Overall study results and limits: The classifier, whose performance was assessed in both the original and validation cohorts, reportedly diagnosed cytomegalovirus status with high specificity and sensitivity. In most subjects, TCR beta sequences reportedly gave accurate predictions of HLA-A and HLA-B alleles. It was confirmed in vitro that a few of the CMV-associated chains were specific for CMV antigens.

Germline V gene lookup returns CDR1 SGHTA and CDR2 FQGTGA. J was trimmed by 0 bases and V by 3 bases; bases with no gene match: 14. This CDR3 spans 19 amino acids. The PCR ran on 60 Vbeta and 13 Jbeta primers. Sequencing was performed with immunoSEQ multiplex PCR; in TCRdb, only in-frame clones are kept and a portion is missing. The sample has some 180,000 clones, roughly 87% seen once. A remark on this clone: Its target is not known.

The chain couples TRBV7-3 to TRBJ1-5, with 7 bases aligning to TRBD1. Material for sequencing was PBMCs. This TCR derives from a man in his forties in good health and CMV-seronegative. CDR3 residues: CASSFDDRVGRNSNQPQHF. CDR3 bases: TGTGCCAGCAGCTTCGATGACAGGGTGGGTAGAAATAGCAATCAGCCCCAGCATTTT.